These T cell receptor beta chains were read from a single sample in a study of early T cells in non-severe SARS-CoV-2 infection. In TCRdb, the 5' RACE reads were re-called with MiXCR into one record per CDR3 protein. Found here are around 46,000 distinct CDR3 sequences, 11% of them singletons; the top ten hold 21%. Specimen: whole blood. These TCRs come from an adult who was a healthcare worker with PCR-confirmed SARS-CoV-2 infection or an uninfected control (not recorded which). CDR3s include the opening cysteine and the closing phenylalanine or tryptophan. The order of the fields is J gene, V gene, CDR3 protein.

TRBJ2-7	TRBV28	CATFRTDTYEQYF
TRBJ2-1	TRBV29-1	CSAANNEQFF
TRBJ2-1	TRBV7-2	CASSLGRDNEQFF
TRBJ2-3	TRBV2	CASNIWDTRTDTQYF
TRBJ2-1	TRBV20-1	CSASAARGRSHEQFF
TRBJ1-1	TRBV28	CASSFPPGTEAFF
TRBJ1-6	TRBV12-3/TRBV12-4	CASRGSSYNSPLHF
TRBJ1-1	TRBV5-1	CASSLGQWNTEAFF
TRBJ2-1	TRBV19	CASSIFAGDTYNEQFF
TRBJ1-2	TRBV18	CASSPQGQGADGYTF
TRBJ2-2	TRBV19	CASSIAGTSGTNTGELFF
TRBJ2-5	TRBV7-7	CASSFGAGTQETQYF
TRBJ2-7	TRBV7-2	CASSLAGASLEQYF
TRBJ1-3	TRBV28	CASSPPTGISGNTIYF
TRBJ2-7	TRBV28	CASSPSPAQGFSYEQYF
TRBJ2-3	TRBV7-2	CASSLFDRDTQYF
TRBJ2-7	TRBV20-1	CSAKRGTSYEQYF
TRBJ2-7	TRBV24-1	CATSDPGQAYEQYF
TRBJ2-7	TRBV4-3	CASSQALWTSAEQYF
TRBJ2-1	TRBV21-1	CASSKLPSGGDYNEQFF
TRBJ2-1	TRBV20-1	CSAREMRGSGNEQFF
TRBJ2-7	TRBV3-1	CASSLGYEQYF
TRBJ1-4	TRBV7-8	CASSFQGRSGEKLFF
TRBJ1-3	TRBV10-3	CAISSGQSFSGNTIYF
TRBJ2-7	TRBV2	CASNVQGVDEQYF
TRBJ1-4	TRBV6-5	CASSLNPRAAYEKLFF
TRBJ2-7	TRBV5-6	CASSGRTSGIYEQYF
TRBJ1-2	TRBV6-5	CASSYRTGYGFGYTF
TRBJ1-1	TRBV3-1	CASSPATGIWTEAFF
TRBJ2-1	TRBV6-6	CASSYSMGPKRATYNEQFF
TRBJ2-3	TRBV7-2	CASSSSGLRTDTQYF
TRBJ2-3	TRBV10-3	CAISDPVTSGSSDTQYF
TRBJ2-6	TRBV4-1	CASSQVSRRDSLSSGANVLTF
TRBJ2-1	TRBV12-3/TRBV12-4	CASSSRTSGSLPASNEQFF
TRBJ2-1	TRBV7-8	CASSLGGRTDNEQFF
TRBJ2-7	TRBV28	CASSSPEGDLSYEQYF
TRBJ2-4	TRBV20-1	CSAPTGGRSQEKNIQYF
TRBJ2-2	TRBV7-2	CASSPFGSNTGELFF
TRBJ1-1	TRBV7-3	CASSPIPNTEAFF
TRBJ2-2	TRBV7-6	CASSLLGSNTGELFF